The 19 T cell receptor beta chains reported below all come from one sample, sequenced in a study of shared clonotypes between healthy human individuals. Naive CD8 cells, CD45RO-negative and positively selected for CCR7, excluded terminally differentiated effector memory CD45RA+ cells. Using immunoSEQ multiplex PCR, the repertoire was profiled, and TCRdb retains in-frame clones only, with some absent. The sample shows around 1.9 million clones, 93% of them seen only once. The sequencing sample was made of naive CD8+ T cells from PBMCs. Every receptor here comes from a man younger than 35 in good health. Some clones in this sample may be carry-over from other donors' samples.

The chain carries TRBV7-9 and TRBJ2-7; D might be TRBD2 (5 bases). The V gene's germline CDR1 is SEHNR and CDR2 FQNEAQ (reference sequence). There are 13 residues in the CDR3. V dropped 4 bases and J dropped 4 bases, with 11 bases sitting between them. Here the CDR3 reads CASSSGSGYEQYF. The CDR3 DNA follows: TGTGCCAGCAGCTCTGGGTCGGGGTACGAGCAGTACTTC.

V is TRBV5-4 and J is TRBJ2-6, with no clear D. CDR1 SGHNT and CDR2 YYREEE come from the germline V gene (reference sequence). This CDR3 is 15 amino acids long. Trimming removed 3 bases from V and 0 bases from J, with 7 bases in between. This CDR3 is CASSSTLSGANVLTF. The CDR3 nucleotides are TGTGCCAGCAGCTCGACACTCTCTGGGGCCAACGTCCTGACTTTC.

This sequence joins TRBV9 and TRBJ2-3; D gene uncertain. The CDR3 has 14 amino acids. Germline CDR1 and CDR2: SGDLS and YYNGEE. The V gene lost 4 bases and the J gene lost 6 bases, with 15 bases spanning the gap. CDR3 region: CASSTSLGYDTQYF. The CDR3 DNA reads as TGTGCCAGCAGCACCAGCTTAGGTTATGATACGCAGTATTTT.

The V call is TRBV6-5, the J call TRBJ1-1, with a weak D call TRBD1 (6 bases). The CDR3 length is 15 residues. V gave up 0 bases and J gave up 3 bases, with 11 bases separating them. The germline V gene encodes CDR1 MNHEY and CDR2 SVGAGI. The CDR3 DNA reads TGTGCCAGCAGTTACTCCAGGGGACATTACACTGAAGCTTTCTTT. Amino acids: CASSYSRGHYTEAFF.

The chain employs TRBV19 and TRBJ1-2; maybe TRBD1 (5 bases). The ends were cut back, 10 bases at V and 0 bases at J, with 24 bases in the middle. CDR3 length: 17 residues. Germline V gene lookup returns CDR1 LNHDA and CDR2 SQIVND (reference sequence). CDR3 in amino acids: CATESSWGSAPNYGYTF. Written as DNA, the CDR3 is TGTGCCACCGAATCCTCCTGGGGGTCAGCCCCTAACTATGGCTACACCTTC. The full variable domain, in which reference TRBV19 and TRBJ1-2 provide the parts outside the CDR3, is DGGITQSPKYLFRKEGQNVTLSCEQNLNHDAMYWYRQDPGQGLRLIYYSQIVNDFQKGDIAEGYSVSREKKESFPLTVTSAQKNPTAFYLCATESSWGSAPNYGYTFGSGTRLTVV.

The V and J genes are TRBV5-1 and TRBJ1-1; TRBD1 matches at 9 bases. Germline V gene data show CDR1 as SGHRS and CDR2 as YFSETQ. J lost 1 base, V lost 7 bases, and 8 bases had no gene match. The CDR3 spans 15 residues. In DNA, the CDR3 is TGCGCCAGCTGTGGATGGGGACAGGGGAACACTGAAGCTTTCTTT. It codes for CASCGWGQGNTEAFF.

This clone was recorded only once. V usage is TRBV30 and J usage is TRBJ2-7; 8 nucleotides line up with TRBD1. CDR1 is GTSNPN and CDR2 is SVGIG in the germline V gene (reference sequence). J lost 3 bases, V lost 3 bases, and 10 bases had no gene match. CDR3 length: 15 residues. The CDR3 reads CAWSVGQGGYYEQYF. For the CDR3, the DNA is TGTGCCTGGAGCGTTGGACAGGGAGGATACTACGAGCAGTACTTC.

V is TRBV2 and J is TRBJ2-1, with TRBD2 as a possible D gene (6 bases). V shed 8 bases and J shed 7 bases, with 15 bases lying between them. The CDR3 contains 13 residues. CDR1 and CDR2 (germline): SNHLY, FYNNEI. The DNA for the CDR3 is TGTGCCAGCCTGACTAGTAGTGCTAATGAGCAGTTCTTC. It specifies CASLTSSANEQFF.

This clone has only a few counts. Additional DNA sequences in this sample encode the identical CDR3. The chain uses TRBV19 and TRBJ2-2; D remains unclear. CDR1 is LNHDA, CDR2 SQIVND, per germline (reference sequence). V lost 3 bases and J lost 4, with 9 bases in between. The CDR3 is made up of 14 amino acids. This chain's CDR3 is CASSIVGLTGELFF. The CDR3 nucleotides read TGTGCCAGTAGTATCGTAGGGCTCACCGGGGAGCTGTTTTTT.

The chain carries TRBV7-3 and TRBJ2-2, with D unclear. Trimming removed 0 bases from V and 1 base from J, with 6 bases in between. The CDR3 contains 15 residues. Per the germline V gene, CDR1 is SGHTA and CDR2 is FQGTGA. The CDR3, as DNA: TGTGCCAGCAGCTTAACCCCCGAGAACACCGGGGAGCTGTTTTTT. Translating it yields CASSLTPENTGELFF.

The V call is TRBV27, the J call TRBJ2-2; 9 positions match TRBD2. Unmatched junction bases numbered 4, after V lost 2 bases and J lost 6 bases. The CDR3 spans 15 residues. CDR1 is MNHEY and CDR2 is SMNVEV in the germline V gene (reference sequence). The CDR3 DNA sequence: TGTGCCAGCAGTTTAGCCCTAGCGGGGCCCGGGGAGCTGTTTTTT. Residues: CASSLALAGPGELFF.

The chain has TRBV11-3 and TRBJ2-7, with a tentative D call TRBD2 (5 bases). This CDR3 comprises 14 residues. V shed 1 base and J shed 3 bases, with 10 bases lying between them. The germline V gene encodes CDR1 SGHNT and CDR2 YENEEA. The CDR3 sequence: CASSLGAVGYEQYF. In DNA form, the CDR3 reads TGTGCCAGCAGCTTAGGAGCGGTGGGCTACGAGCAGTACTTC.

This chain connects TRBV30 to TRBJ1-1; unclear D gene. Trimming removed 0 bases from V and 0 bases from J, with 8 bases in between. The CDR3 spans 14 residues. In germline, CDR1 is GTSNPN, CDR2 SVGIG (reference sequence). The DNA for the CDR3 is TGTGCCTGGAGTGTAAGTTGGATGAACACTGAAGCTTTCTTT. This translates into CAWSVSWMNTEAFF.

The chain combines TRBV7-9 with TRBJ2-2, with no clear D. The germline V and J ends were trimmed by 1 base and 4 bases, with 13 bases remaining between them. In germline, CDR1 is SEHNR, CDR2 FQNEAQ (reference sequence). This CDR3 spans 16 amino acids. Written as DNA, the CDR3 is TGTGCCAGCAGCTTAGTATTGCCAATCGGCACCGGGGAGCTGTTTTTT. Residues: CASSLVLPIGTGELFF. The variable domain in full, completed from reference TRBV7-9 and TRBJ2-2, reads DTGVSQNPRHKITKRGQNVTFRCDPISEHNRLYWYRQTLGQGPEFLTYFQNEAQLEKSRLLSDRFSAERPKGSFSTLEIQRTEQGDSAMYLCASSLVLPIGTGELFFGEGSRLTVL.

The table lists this clone with a few counts. CDR3 residues: CASSQIQLDQPQHF. CDR3 nucleotides: TGCGCCAGCAGCCAAATACAGCTGGACCAGCCCCAGCATTTT. This chain joins TRBV4-1 and TRBJ1-5; D is unresolved. Trimming pared 2 bases from V and 7 bases from J, leaving 12 bases between. This CDR3 is 14 amino acids long. CDR1 is MGHRA and CDR2 is YSYEKL in the germline V gene.

This chain joins TRBV5-1 and TRBJ2-1, with 7 bases aligning to TRBD2. The trim removed 4 bases at V and 2 bases at J, leaving 6 bases unmatched. The length of the CDR3 is 15 residues. In germline, CDR1 is SGHRS, CDR2 YFSETQ. As DNA, the CDR3 is TGCGCCAGCAGCCCAAGCGGGATCACCTACAATGAGCAGTTCTTC. Its translation: CASSPSGITYNEQFF.

The V call is TRBV29-1, the J call TRBJ2-2, with a weak D call TRBD1 (5 bases). V was shortened by 6 bases and J by 6 bases, with 20 bases between the two germline ends. CDR3 length: 15 amino acids. In germline, CDR1 is SQVTM, CDR2 ANQGSEA. The CDR3, as DNA: TGCAGCGTACGTGGGGCGGCCAGCTCCCCCGGGGAGCTGTTTTTT. This translates into CSVRGAASSPGELFF.

The CDR3: CASSQDGKTTAYEQYF. The DNA for the CDR3 is TGCGCCAGCAGCCAAGATGGGAAAACTACCGCCTACGAGCAGTACTTC. The J gene is TRBJ2-7, the V gene TRBV4-1, with D hard to call. V shed 0 bases and J shed 2 bases, with 14 bases lying between them. The CDR3 extends over 16 amino acids. The germline V gene has CDR1 MGHRA and CDR2 YSYEKL.

The chain links TRBV7-2 to TRBJ2-1; D unresolved. The CDR3 sequence is 13 residues long. With 1 base removed from V and 10 bases from J, the gap between germline ends came to 11 bases. The germline gives CDR1 SGHTA, CDR2 FQGNSA. CDR3 residues: CASSLGWVGEQFF. CDR3 bases: TGTGCCAGCAGCTTAGGGTGGGTTGGGGAGCAGTTCTTC.